Here is one T cell receptor beta chain with its context. The PCR employed 60 Vbeta primers together with 13 Jbeta primers. Only in-frame clones appear in the TCRdb table, and some are missing; sequencing was by immunoSEQ multiplex PCR. The table lists around 170,000 clones, 81% of them singletons. This entry comes from a study of cytomegalovirus exposure and HLA in healthy donors. V was trimmed by 0 bases and J by 8 bases, leaving 9 bases between them. CDR1 is SGHKS and CDR2 is YYEKEE in the germline V gene (reference sequence). This CDR3 has 14 amino acids. V and J are TRBV5-5 and TRBJ1-6, with D unresolved. Source material: PBMCs. The source is a man in his forties or fifties in good health and CMV-seronegative. CDR3 nucleotides: TGTGCCAGCAGCTTGGGCAGGTTGGATTCACCCCTCCACTTT. This encodes CASSLGRLDSPLHF. Complete variable domain (other parts from reference TRBV5-5 and TRBJ1-6): DAGVTQSPTHLIKTRGQQVTLRCSPISGHKSVSWYQQVLGQGPQFIFQYYEKEERGRGNFPDRFSARQFPNYSSELNVNALLLGDSALYLCASSLGRLDSPLHFGNGTRLTVT.